The rows below give T cell receptor beta chains drawn from one sample of a study of metastatic and nonmetastatic thyroid tumors. TCRdb re-clonotyped the PCR reads through MiXCR. The sample carries tens of thousands of clones, around 20% recorded once. Sequenced input: blood. These receptors all stem from a female donor with papillary thyroid cancer or a benign thyroid nodule (not recorded which). Some clones in this sample may be carry-over from other donors' samples. Both conserved end residues are part of each CDR3. A D gene is named only where the DNA matches it firmly. Clone size is given for some rows only: seen once, a few or many times, or a class if the clone is expanded.

clone size	V gene	J gene	D gene	CDR3 DNA	CDR3 protein
many	TRBV11-2	TRBJ1-2	TRBD1	TGTGCCAGCAGCAGAGGGACAGGGGGATATAACTATGGCTACACCTTC	CASSRGTGGYNYGYTF
many	TRBV2	TRBJ2-6	NA	TGTGCCAGCAGTGACCCCGACAGGCCCTCTGGGGCCAACGTCCTGACTTTC	CASSDPDRPSGANVLTF
NA	TRBV20-1	TRBJ2-7	TRBD2	TGCAGTGCTATTGCTAGCGGTAGGGTGAACGAGCAGTACTTC	CSAIASGRVNEQYF
many	TRBV7-9	TRBJ1-4	NA	TGTGCCAGCAGCTTATCAGGCCGCTTGGTTGCAACTAATGAAAAACTGTTTTTT	CASSLSGRLVATNEKLFF
many	TRBV4-3	TRBJ1-6	TRBD1	TGCGCCAGCAGCCAAGATTTGCGGGTAGGACAGGGGATTTCACCCCTCCACTTT	CASSQDLRVGQGISPLHF
few	TRBV10-3	TRBJ1-2	NA	TGTGCCATCATTGAGTCATTTCCGGGAACCTATGGCCACACCTTC	CAIIESFPGTYGHTF
many	TRBV30	TRBJ1-2	NA	TGTGCCTGGAGAACCTCCTCTAAGGATGGCTACACCTTC	CAWRTSSKDGYTF
few	TRBV6-2/TRBV6-3	TRBJ1-5	NA	TGTGCCAGCGGTTACTCGAAGAATCAGCCACAGCATTTT	CASGYSKNQPQHF
NA	TRBV20-1	TRBJ2-7	NA	TGCAGTGCTAGAGATCGAGATAAGGGGACCTACGAGCAGTACTTC	CSARDRDKGTYEQYF
few	TRBV2	TRBJ1-2	NA	TGTGCCAGCACCTGGGCCAGGGGCTACACCTTC	CASTWARGYTF
many	TRBV5-1	TRBJ2-7	TRBD1	TGCGCCAGCAGCCAACGGACAGGGGACTACGAGCAGTACTTC	CASSQRTGDYEQYF
medium-sized	TRBV12-3/TRBV12-4	TRBJ2-7	NA	TGTGCCAGCAGTGCTTACTACGAGCAGTACTTC	CASSAYYEQYF
many	TRBV29-1	TRBJ1-3	NA	TGCAGCGTCCGTGACATCCAAGGAAACACCATATATTTT	CSVRDIQGNTIYF
large	TRBV5-1	TRBJ1-3	NA	TGCGCCAGCAGCTTGGGCGGTCCTGGGACAGGAAACACCATATATTTT	CASSLGGPGTGNTIYF
few	TRBV7-6	TRBJ2-3	NA	TGTGCCAGCAGCCCGGGCAAAGATACGCAGTATTTT	CASSPGKDTQYF
NA	TRBV7-3	TRBJ1-2	NA	TGTGCCAGCAGCTTAAGTACTGGGAAGGGCTACACCTTC	CASSLSTGKGYTF
medium-sized	TRBV6-1	TRBJ2-7	NA	TGTGCCAGCAGTGACTGGGACACCCCTACGAGGCAGTACTTC	CASSDWDTPTRQYF
many	TRBV19	TRBJ1-1	TRBD1	TGTGCCAGTAGTAGCCGGGACAGGCTTGTGGAAGCTTTCTTT	CASSSRDRLVEAFF
few	TRBV28	TRBJ2-3	TRBD1	TGTGCCAGTATTAGGGGGCCCATCACAGATACGCAGTATTTT	CASIRGPITDTQYF
many	TRBV14	TRBJ1-3	TRBD1	TGTGCCAGCAGCTACGGACAGGGGGTTGGAAACACCATATATTTT	CASSYGQGVGNTIYF
medium-sized	TRBV2	TRBJ2-7	NA	TGTGCCAGCAGTGAAGTGAAGCGGGGACACTACGAGCAGTACTTC	CASSEVKRGHYEQYF
few	TRBV6-2/TRBV6-3	TRBJ2-3	NA	TGTGCCAGCAAACGTATAACAGATACGCAGTATTTT	CASKRITDTQYF
many	TRBV4-1	TRBJ1-4	NA	TGCGCCAGCAGCCAATATACCTTCGAAAAACTGTTTTTT	CASSQYTFEKLFF
NA	TRBV20-1	TRBJ1-1	NA	TGCAGTGCTAGAAGGGGATCCACTGAAGCTTTCTTT	CSARRGSTEAFF
many	TRBV28	TRBJ2-7	NA	TGTGCCAGCAGTTTAGTCAGCTACGAGCAGTACTTC	CASSLVSYEQYF
NA	TRBV7-3	TRBJ1-5	NA	TGTGCCAGCAGTTTTCAAGGCGGCAATCAGCCCCAGCATTTT	CASSFQGGNQPQHF
many	TRBV20-1	TRBJ2-7	NA	TGCAGTGCTCCGACTCCTTCCTACGAGCAGTACTTC	CSAPTPSYEQYF
many	TRBV5-4	TRBJ1-2	TRBD1	TGTGCCAGCAGCTTGGACTGGGACAGGGACTTGAAAGGCTACACCTTC	CASSLDWDRDLKGYTF
NA	TRBV4-2	TRBJ2-7	NA	TGTGCCAGCAGCCATGAGGGCAGGGTGGACGAGCAGTACTTC	CASSHEGRVDEQYF
few	TRBV6-1	TRBJ2-1	NA	TGTGCCATCTACACTCACGCCGCGGCTTACAATGAGCAGTTCTTC	CAIYTHAAAYNEQFF
many	TRBV6-2/TRBV6-3	TRBJ2-2	NA	TGTGCCAGCAGTGACCGGGACAACTGGGAGCTGTTTTTT	CASSDRDNWELFF
medium-sized	TRBV6-2/TRBV6-3	TRBJ2-1	NA	TGTGCCAGCGTGGAGGGGGGGACAGCCTCCTACAATGAGCAGTTCTTC	CASVEGGTASYNEQFF
NA	TRBV5-1	TRBJ1-5	TRBD1	TGCGCCAGCAGCTTGATGACAGGGGGGAATCAGCCCCAGCATTTT	CASSLMTGGNQPQHF
medium-sized	TRBV27	TRBJ2-2	TRBD1	TGTGCCAGCAGGCTACAGGGGGACACCGGGGAGCTGTTTTTT	CASRLQGDTGELFF
many	TRBV3-1	TRBJ2-1	NA	TGTGCCAGCAGCCCCGGGACAAAGGATGAGCAGTTCTTC	CASSPGTKDEQFF
NA	TRBV6-1	TRBJ2-7	NA	TGTGCCAGCAGTGACCCCAAGGGGGGGGCCGCCTACGAGCAGTACTTC	CASSDPKGGAAYEQYF
NA	TRBV20-1	TRBJ2-2	TRBD2	TGCAGTGCTGGGCTCACTAGCGGGAGCAACACCGGGGCGCTGTTTTTT	CSAGLTSGSNTGALFF
NA	TRBV30	TRBJ2-3	NA	TGTGCCTGGAGTAGAGGGCGCGGAGATACGCAGTATTTT	CAWSRGRGDTQYF
few	TRBV5-6	TRBJ2-4	NA	TGTGCCAGCAGTCTTCCTGAAACAGGGGCCAAAAACATTCAGTACTTC	CASSLPETGAKNIQYF
many	TRBV10-1	TRBJ2-3	NA	TGCGCCAGCAGCCAAACCCCGATCGATACGCAGTATTTT	CASSQTPIDTQYF
NA	TRBV7-2	TRBJ2-1	TRBD2	TGTGCCAGCAGTGTAGCGGGCGACTCCTACAATGAGCAGATCTTC	CASSVAGDSYNEQIF
many	TRBV25-1	TRBJ2-3	NA	TGTGCCAGCAGTGAATATGGTCAGCAGACAGATACGCAGTATTTT	CASSEYGQQTDTQYF
many	TRBV18	TRBJ2-5	NA	TGTGCCAGCTCACCTACAAGGTACCAAGAGACCCAGTACTTC	CASSPTRYQETQYF
NA	TRBV6-2/TRBV6-3	TRBJ2-7	NA	TGTGCCAGCAGTTACGCTGACCGATACGAGCAGTACTTC	CASSYADRYEQYF
many	TRBV12-3/TRBV12-4	TRBJ1-1	NA	TGTGCCAGCACCTCCATCCGCCGGGGCCACACTGAAGCTTTCTTT	CASTSIRRGHTEAFF
many	TRBV6-1	TRBJ1-5	TRBD1	TGTGCCAGCAGTGAAACCGGGACAGGGGATGGGGTTAGCTATCAGCCCCAGCATTTT	CASSETGTGDGVSYQPQHF
medium-sized	TRBV7-2	TRBJ2-7	NA	TGTGCCAGCAGCTTTCCTCTCAGGTCCTACGAGCAGTACTTC	CASSFPLRSYEQYF